The present T cell receptor beta chain was sequenced within a study of CD8+ T cells in alopecia areata. The study, taken as a whole, reports: Tofacitinib significantly brought down scalp clonality and expanded CD8+ clones among top 100.

Treatment specified: oral pan-JAK inhibitor, 5-10 mg twice daily. Extraction and reverse transcription of RNA yielded cDNA as the sequencing template. Libraries were prepared by immunoSEQ multiplex PCR; TCRdb keeps only in-frame clonotypes and omits some of them. The repertoire holds some 180,000 clones, with 45% to 60% as singletons. This clone was counted many times. The antigen remains undetermined. This clonotype was obtained from a human donor with alopecia areata. Sequences were derived from CD8+ T cells sorted from blood, sampled around week 54, from a patient treated with tofacitinib.

The CDR3 region has the DNA TGCGCCAGCAGCCCGCGGCAGGGGGCCTTCCTCTCTGGGGCCAACGTCCTGACTTTC. Translated, it gives CASSPRQGAFLSGANVLTF. This chain links TRBV5-1 with TRBJ2-6; TRBD1 matches 8 bases. Germline values: CDR1 SGHRS, CDR2 YFSETQ. The junction had 12 bases not matched to a gene; V was cut back by 4 bases and J by 0 bases. CDR3 size: 19 residues. Based on the CDR3 plus reference TRBV5-1 and TRBJ2-6, the full variable domain is KAGVTQTPRYLIKTRGQQVTLSCSPISGHRSVSWYQQTPGQGLQFLFEYFSETQRNKGNFPGRFSGRQFSNSRSEMNVSTLELGDSALYLCASSPRQGAFLSGANVLTFGAGSRLTVL.